The 20 T cell receptor beta chains reported below all come from one sample, sequenced in a study of blood T cell repertoires in COVID-19. The data were produced by immunoSEQ multiplex PCR, yet TCRdb's version contains in-frame clones alone and is incomplete. Of over 100,000 clones listed, approximately 84% are singletons. What was sequenced was peripheral blood. These receptors were collected from a man aged 40-49 years with active or convalescent COVID-19.

DNA for the CDR3: TGTGCCAGCAGCTTAGGACAGACGAACACTGAAGCTTTCTTT. Protein sequence: CASSLGQTNTEAFF. The chain is built from TRBV7-9 and TRBJ1-1, with D perhaps TRBD1 (5 bases). The germline V gene encodes CDR1 SEHNR and CDR2 FQNEAQ (reference sequence). V lost 1 base, J lost 1 base, and 7 bases lay in between. CDR3 length equals 14 residues. Full variable domain (rest looked up from reference TRBV7-9 and TRBJ1-1): DTGVSQNPRHKITKRGQNVTFRCDPISEHNRLYWYRQTLGQGPEFLTYFQNEAQLEKSRLLSDRFSAERPKGSFSTLEIQRTEQGDSAMYLCASSLGQTNTEAFFGQGTRLTVV.

The V call is TRBV5-1, the J call TRBJ2-4; 9 bases align to TRBD1. V was pared by 1 base and J by 9 bases, with 5 bases of the junction left unmatched. The germline CDR1 and CDR2 sequences are SGHRS and YFSETQ. The CDR3 contains 14 residues. CDR3 in amino acids: CASSLSGTGSIQYF. CDR3 coding DNA: TGCGCCAGCAGCTTGTCCGGGACAGGGTCCATTCAGTACTTC.

This clone was counted only a few times. This chain connects TRBV6-5 to TRBJ1-1; D remains unclear. Germline lookup yields CDR1 MNHEY and CDR2 SVGAGI. Trimming removed 8 bases from V and 1 base from J, with 11 bases in between. There are 13 residues in the CDR3. The CDR3 here is CASGRERNTEAFF. The CDR3 nucleotides read TGTGCCAGCGGTAGGGAGAGGAACACTGAAGCTTTCTTT.

The CDR3 loop reads CASGQGQGVETQYF. CDR3 sequence (DNA): TGTGCTAGTGGCCAGGGACAAGGCGTAGAGACCCAGTACTTC. The chain carries TRBV12-5 and TRBJ2-5; D perhaps matches TRBD1 (6 bases). This CDR3 region has 14 residues. CDR1 LGHNT and CDR2 FRNRAP come from the germline V gene. Deletions cut 6 bases from V and 4 bases from J, with 15 bases between.

The CDR3 here is CASSLVSRANNSPLHF. CDR3 sequence (DNA): TGTGCCAGCAGCTTAGTCTCCAGGGCCAATAATTCACCCCTCCACTTT. The chain carries TRBV7-2 and TRBJ1-6; D is possibly TRBD1 (5 bases). CDR1 is SGHTA, CDR2 FQGNSA, per germline. Trimming took off 1 base at V and 5 bases at J, with 12 bases between the two ends. The CDR3 sequence is 16 residues long.

The chain recombines TRBV6-6 with TRBJ2-1; D is ambiguous. The germline gives CDR1 MNHNY, CDR2 SVGAGI (reference sequence). The ends were cut back, 5 bases at V and 15 bases at J, with 17 bases in the middle. This CDR3 comprises 12 residues. Here the CDR3 DNA reads TGTGCCAGCAGTCCACCCACTGCACCTCCGTTCTTC. This translates into CASSPPTAPPFF.

The chain combines TRBV10-3 with TRBJ1-3; D might be TRBD1 (5 bases). V gave up 3 bases and J gave up 0 bases, with 9 bases separating them. The CDR3 is 15 amino acids. Germline loops: CDR1 ENHRY, CDR2 SYGVKD. The CDR3 sequence is CAISDRAISGNTIYF. The CDR3 coding sequence is TGTGCCATCAGTGACAGGGCAATCTCTGGAAACACCATATATTTT.

The V call is TRBV5-1, the J call TRBJ1-4, with D possibly being TRBD1 (6 bases). V was trimmed by 1 base and J by 5 bases, leaving 9 bases between them. The CDR3 covers 14 residues. In germline, CDR1 is SGHRS, CDR2 YFSETQ. CDR3: CASSLRGANEKLFF. The CDR3 DNA follows: TGCGCCAGCAGCTTGCGGGGGGCGAATGAAAAACTGTTTTTT. Full variable domain (rest looked up from reference TRBV5-1 and TRBJ1-4): KAGVTQTPRYLIKTRGQQVTLSCSPISGHRSVSWYQQTPGQGLQFLFEYFSETQRNKGNFPGRFSGRQFSNSRSEMNVSTLELGDSALYLCASSLRGANEKLFFGSGTQLSVL.

V usage is TRBV15 and J usage is TRBJ2-3, with 9 bases identical to TRBD2. V was pared by 1 base and J by 6 bases, with 8 bases of the junction left unmatched. Germline CDR1 LNHNV, CDR2 YYDKDF (reference sequence). The CDR3 runs 16 residues. DNA for the CDR3: TGTGCCACCAGCAGAGTTCGAGCGGGGGGTGGGGATACGCAGTATTTT. Protein: CATSRVRAGGGDTQYF.

J is TRBJ2-1 and V is TRBV6-5; 10 bases map to TRBD2. The CDR3 extends over 15 amino acids. Germline lookup yields CDR1 MNHEY and CDR2 SVGAGI. V shed 11 bases, J shed 4 bases, and the junction held 11 bases outside the gene matches. The CDR3 loop is CAGGKGLAAYNEQFF. CDR3 DNA: TGTGCCGGCGGGAAAGGACTAGCGGCTTACAATGAGCAGTTCTTC.

The J gene is TRBJ1-3, the V gene TRBV28, with 8 bases aligning to TRBD1. The V gene's germline CDR1 is MDHEN and CDR2 SYDVKM. The CDR3 is 16 residues long. V shed 3 bases and J 4 bases; nucleotides not matched to a gene: 8. Here the CDR3 DNA reads TGTGCCAGCAGTTTTAGGACAGGGCTTGAGGGAAACACCATATATTTT. Translation: CASSFRTGLEGNTIYF. Full variable domain (outside the CDR3, taken from reference TRBV28 and TRBJ1-3): DVKVTQSSRYLVKRTGEKVFLECVQDMDHENMFWYRQDPGLGLRLIYFSYDVKMKEKGDIPEGYSVSREKKERFSLILESASTNQTSMYLCASSFRTGLEGNTIYFGEGSWLTVV.

CDR3 region: CASRTSGTYNEQFF. CDR3 DNA sequence: TGTGCCAGCAGGACCAGCGGGACCTACAATGAGCAGTTCTTC. The V and J genes are TRBV3-1 (or the pseudogene TRBV3-2) and TRBJ2-1, with TRBD2 identical over 7 bases. Germline CDR1 reads LGHDT; CDR2 reads YNNKEL (reference sequence). After removal of 6 bases from V and 2 bases from J, the junction contained 4 bases not matched to a gene. The CDR3 has 14 residues.

The chain uses TRBV7-6 and TRBJ2-7, with TRBD1 identical over 9 bases. This CDR3 spans 15 amino acids. Germline assignment: CDR1 SGHVS and CDR2 FNYEAQ. V lost 5 bases and J lost 6; bases outside the gene matches: 11. The CDR3: CASSTGDRVGSEQYF. CDR3 DNA sequence: TGTGCCAGCAGCACAGGGGACAGGGTGGGGTCCGAGCAGTACTTC. Supplemented by reference TRBV7-6 and TRBJ2-7, the full variable domain reads GAGVSQSPRYKVTKRGQDVALRCDPISGHVSLYWYRQALGQGPEFLTYFNYEAQQDKSGLPNDRFSAERPEGSISTLTIQRTEQRDSAMYRCASSTGDRVGSEQYFGPGTRLTVT.

The chain couples TRBV25-1 to TRBJ1-5, with D perhaps TRBD1 (5 bases). The CDR3 totals 14 residues. The ends were cut back, 6 bases at V and 7 bases at J, with 16 bases in the middle. Germline values: CDR1 MGHDK, CDR2 SYGVNS. This CDR3 reads CASSPGGGMQPQHF. The CDR3 DNA is TGTGCCAGCAGCCCCGGGGGGGGGATGCAGCCCCAGCATTTT. The complete variable domain, with remaining parts taken from reference TRBV25-1 and TRBJ1-5, reads EADIYQTPRYLVIGTGKKITLECSQTMGHDKMYWYQQDPGMELHLIHYSYGVNSTEKGDLSSESTVSRIRTEHFPLTLESARPSHTSQYLCASSPGGGMQPQHFGDGTRLSIL.

This clone was counted only a few times. This rearrangement joins TRBV30 to TRBJ2-4, with a possible D match to TRBD1 (5 bases). The CDR3 has 16 residues. Trimming left V 0 bases short and J 0 bases short, with 12 bases between. The V gene's germline CDR1 is GTSNPN and CDR2 SVGIG (reference sequence). CDR3 in DNA: TGTGCCTGGAGTGTATCCGGACAAATAGCCAAAAACATTCAGTACTTC. Its protein is CAWSVSGQIAKNIQYF.

This clone was observed at least ten times. The V call is TRBV19, the J call TRBJ2-4; 8 bases align to TRBD2. CDR3 size: 16 residues. Per the germline V gene, CDR1 is LNHDA and CDR2 is SQIVND (reference sequence). V shed 6 bases and J 0 bases; nucleotides not matched to a gene: 7. CDR3 DNA: TGTGCCAGTAGATCAGGGAGCGGGGGAGCCAAAAACATTCAGTACTTC. It yields the protein CASRSGSGGAKNIQYF.

The rearrangement uses TRBV2 and TRBJ2-3; D is uncertain. Per the germline V gene, CDR1 is SNHLY and CDR2 is FYNNEI. CDR3 size: 12 residues. V lost 7 bases and J lost 6, with 11 bases in between. This chain's CDR3 is CASKPGSDTQYF. CDR3 nucleotide sequence: TGTGCCAGCAAGCCGGGTTCGGATACGCAGTATTTT.

This chain links TRBV12-3 or TRBV12-4 with TRBJ1-1; unclear D gene. V was cut by 3 bases and J by 1 base, with 6 bases left in between. This CDR3 region has 13 residues. The DNA of the CDR3 is TGTGCCAGCAGTTTGAGGAAGAACACTGAAGCTTTCTTT. Its translation is CASSLRKNTEAFF.

The chain has TRBV6-1 and TRBJ2-1; D unclear. The CDR3 is 19 residues long. Germline CDR1 MNHNS, CDR2 SASEGT. Trimming pared 0 bases from V and 0 bases from J, leaving 18 bases between. CDR3 sequence (DNA): TGTGCCAGCAGTGAAGCGGTTTTGGGTGGAGCGTCCTCCTACAATGAGCAGTTCTTC. It is translated as CASSEAVLGGASSYNEQFF.

This chain joins TRBV10-2 and TRBJ2-3; TRBD2 matches at 8 bases. This CDR3 comprises 16 residues. V was clipped by 3 bases and J by 2 bases; unmatched bases: 7. The germline gives CDR1 WSHSY, CDR2 SAAADI. The CDR3 DNA follows: TGCGCCAGCAGTGATCCGCGGGGGGATCCCACAGATACGCAGTATTTT. Translation: CASSDPRGDPTDTQYF.